This section outlines one T cell receptor beta chain sequence together with its context. Its antigen is undetermined. The sample comes from a study of shared clonotypes between healthy human individuals. CD8 cells regarded as naive lacked CD45RO, were positively chosen for CCR7, and omitted terminally differentiated effector memory CD45RA+ cells. Donors, healthy HIV-negative adults, lacked recent acute infections or vaccinations. The donor cohort consisted entirely of Caucasian adults residing in Nashville, Tennessee. Per sorted-subset replicate PCR, input was around 200 ng DNA, representing tens of thousands of T cell genomes. This table comes from immunoSEQ multiplex PCR, and its TCRdb copy is limited to in-frame clones, with some not included. The sample carries a few million clones, approximately 92% recorded once. This CDR3 has 16 residues. J gave up 6 bases and V 7 bases, and 15 bases lay outside the gene matches. CDR1 and CDR2 from the germline V gene are MDHEN and SYDVKM.

General study points: Clonotypes not shared had lower generation probabilities than those common to all four donors.

This receptor was obtained from a man in his late teens or twenties in good health. Some clones in this sample may be carry-over from other donors' samples. The chain employs TRBV28 and TRBJ1-5, with 7 nucleotides matching TRBD1. Sequencing input: naive CD8+ T cells from PBMCs. The CDR3 DNA follows: TGTGCCAGCACTCTTTATTACGGGACAGCGATTCAGCCCCAGCATTTT. Its translation: CASTLYYGTAIQPQHF. Full variable domain (remainder filled in from reference TRBV28 and TRBJ1-5): DVKVTQSSRYLVKRTGEKVFLECVQDMDHENMFWYRQDPGLGLRLIYFSYDVKMKEKGDIPEGYSVSREKKERFSLILESASTNQTSMYLCASTLYYGTAIQPQHFGDGTRLSIL.